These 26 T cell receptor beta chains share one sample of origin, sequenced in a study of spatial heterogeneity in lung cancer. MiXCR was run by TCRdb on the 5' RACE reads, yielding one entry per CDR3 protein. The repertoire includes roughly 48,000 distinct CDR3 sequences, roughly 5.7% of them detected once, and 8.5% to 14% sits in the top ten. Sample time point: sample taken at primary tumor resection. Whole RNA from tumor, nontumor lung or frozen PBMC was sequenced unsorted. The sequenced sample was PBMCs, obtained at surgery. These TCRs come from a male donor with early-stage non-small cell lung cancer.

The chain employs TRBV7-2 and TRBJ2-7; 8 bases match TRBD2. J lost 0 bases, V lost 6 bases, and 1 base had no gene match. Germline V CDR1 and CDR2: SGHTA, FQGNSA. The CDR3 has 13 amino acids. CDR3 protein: CASRLAASYEQYF. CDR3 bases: TGTGCCAGCAGACTAGCGGCCTCCTACGAGCAGTACTTC.

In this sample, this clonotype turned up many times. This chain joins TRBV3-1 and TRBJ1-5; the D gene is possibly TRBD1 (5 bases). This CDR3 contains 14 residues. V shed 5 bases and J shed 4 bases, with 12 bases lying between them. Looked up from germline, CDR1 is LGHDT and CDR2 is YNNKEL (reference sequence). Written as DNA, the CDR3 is TGTGCCAGCAGCGCCAGGGCAGGGAATCAGCCCCAGCATTTT. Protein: CASSARAGNQPQHF.

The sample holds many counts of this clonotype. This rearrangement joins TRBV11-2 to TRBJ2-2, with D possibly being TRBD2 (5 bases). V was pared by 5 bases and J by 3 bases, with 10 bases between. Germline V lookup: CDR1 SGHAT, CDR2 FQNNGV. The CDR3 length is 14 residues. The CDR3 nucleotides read TGTGCCAGCAGCCCAAGCGGCTACACCGGGGAGCTGTTTTTT. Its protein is CASSPSGYTGELFF.

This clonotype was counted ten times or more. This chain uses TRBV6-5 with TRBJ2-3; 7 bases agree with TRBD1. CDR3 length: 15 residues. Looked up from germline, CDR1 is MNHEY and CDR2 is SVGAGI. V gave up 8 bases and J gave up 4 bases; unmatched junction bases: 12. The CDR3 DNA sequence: TGTGCCAGCCATACAGGGGTGGGTGTTGCAGATACGCAGTATTTT. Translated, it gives CASHTGVGVADTQYF.

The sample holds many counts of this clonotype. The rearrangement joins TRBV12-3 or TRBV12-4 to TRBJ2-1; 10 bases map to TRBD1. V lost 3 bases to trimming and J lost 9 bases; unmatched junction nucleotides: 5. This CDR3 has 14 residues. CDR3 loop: CASSFGQGVAEQFF. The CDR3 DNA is TGTGCCAGCAGTTTCGGACAGGGGGTGGCTGAGCAGTTCTTC.

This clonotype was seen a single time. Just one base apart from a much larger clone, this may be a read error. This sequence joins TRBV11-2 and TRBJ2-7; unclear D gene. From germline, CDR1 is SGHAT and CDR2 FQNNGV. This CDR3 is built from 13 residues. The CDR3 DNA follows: TGTACCAGCAGCCGTACAGTCGGGTACGAGCAGTACTTC. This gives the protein CTSSRTVGYEQYF.

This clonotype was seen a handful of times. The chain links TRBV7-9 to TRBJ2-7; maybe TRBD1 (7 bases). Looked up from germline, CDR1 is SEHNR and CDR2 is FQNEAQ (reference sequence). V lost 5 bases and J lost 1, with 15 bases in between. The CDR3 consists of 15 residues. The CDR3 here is CASSPRDSFSYEQYF. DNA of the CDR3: TGTGCCAGCAGCCCGCGGGACAGCTTTTCCTACGAGCAGTACTTC.

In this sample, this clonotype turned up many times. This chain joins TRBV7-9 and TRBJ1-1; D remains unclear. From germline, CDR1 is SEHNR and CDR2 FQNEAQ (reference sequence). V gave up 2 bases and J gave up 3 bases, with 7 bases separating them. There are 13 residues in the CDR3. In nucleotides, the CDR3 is TGTGCCAGCAGCTTACGGTGGGACACTGAAGCTTTCTTT. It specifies CASSLRWDTEAFF. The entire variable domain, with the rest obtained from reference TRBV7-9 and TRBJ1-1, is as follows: DTGVSQNPRHKITKRGQNVTFRCDPISEHNRLYWYRQTLGQGPEFLTYFQNEAQLEKSRLLSDRFSAERPKGSFSTLEIQRTEQGDSAMYLCASSLRWDTEAFFGQGTRLTVV.

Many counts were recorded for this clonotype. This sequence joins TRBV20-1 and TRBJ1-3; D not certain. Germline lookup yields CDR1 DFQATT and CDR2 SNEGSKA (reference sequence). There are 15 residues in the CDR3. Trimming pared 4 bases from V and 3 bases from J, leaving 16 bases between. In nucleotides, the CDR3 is TGCAGTGCTAAAGACTCCAAGAACTTTGGAAACACCATATATTTT. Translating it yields CSAKDSKNFGNTIYF.

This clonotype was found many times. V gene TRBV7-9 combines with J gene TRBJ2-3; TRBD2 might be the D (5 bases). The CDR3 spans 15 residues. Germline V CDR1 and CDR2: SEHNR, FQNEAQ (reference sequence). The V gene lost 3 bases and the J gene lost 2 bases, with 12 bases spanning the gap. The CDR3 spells CASSFSTGFTDTQYF. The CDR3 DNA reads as TGTGCCAGCAGCTTCTCCACGGGATTCACAGATACGCAGTATTTT.

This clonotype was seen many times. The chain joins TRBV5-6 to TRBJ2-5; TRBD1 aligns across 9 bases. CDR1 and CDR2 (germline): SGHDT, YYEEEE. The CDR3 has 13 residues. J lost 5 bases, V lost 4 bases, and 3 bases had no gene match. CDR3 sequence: CASSRTGDETQYF. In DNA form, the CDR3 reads TGTGCCAGCAGCCGGACAGGGGATGAGACCCAGTACTTC.

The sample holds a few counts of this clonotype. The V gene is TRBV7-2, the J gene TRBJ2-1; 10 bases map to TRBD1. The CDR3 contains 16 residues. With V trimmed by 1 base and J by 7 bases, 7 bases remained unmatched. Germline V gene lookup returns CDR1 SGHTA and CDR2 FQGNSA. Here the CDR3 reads CASSLGRQGAGNEQFF. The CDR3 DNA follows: TGTGCCAGCAGCTTAGGCAGACAGGGGGCAGGGAATGAGCAGTTCTTC.

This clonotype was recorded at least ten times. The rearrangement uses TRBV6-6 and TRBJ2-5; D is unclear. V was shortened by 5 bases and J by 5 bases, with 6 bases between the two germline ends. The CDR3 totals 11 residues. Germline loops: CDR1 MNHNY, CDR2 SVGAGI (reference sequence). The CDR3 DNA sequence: TGTGCCAGCAGTGTTGGGGAGACCCAGTACTTC. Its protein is CASSVGETQYF.

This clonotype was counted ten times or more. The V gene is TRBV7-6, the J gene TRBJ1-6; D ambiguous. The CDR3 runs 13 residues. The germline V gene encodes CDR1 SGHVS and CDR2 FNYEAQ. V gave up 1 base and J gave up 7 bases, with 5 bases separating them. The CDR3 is CASSLGRNSPLHF. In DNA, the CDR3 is TGTGCCAGCAGCTTAGGTCGGAATTCACCCCTCCACTTT.

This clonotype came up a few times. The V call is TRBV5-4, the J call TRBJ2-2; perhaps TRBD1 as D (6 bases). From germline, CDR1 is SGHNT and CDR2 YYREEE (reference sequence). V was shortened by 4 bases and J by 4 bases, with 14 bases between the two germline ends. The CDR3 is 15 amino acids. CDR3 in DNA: TGTGCCAGCAGCACGCGGACAGTGATCACCGGGGAGCTGTTTTTT. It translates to CASSTRTVITGELFF.

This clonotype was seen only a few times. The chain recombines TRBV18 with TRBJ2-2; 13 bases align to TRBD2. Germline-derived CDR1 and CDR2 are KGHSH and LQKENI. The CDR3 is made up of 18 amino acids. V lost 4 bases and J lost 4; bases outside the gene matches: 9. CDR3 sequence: CASSQRSGLAGVTGELFF. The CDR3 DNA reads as TGTGCCAGCTCACAGCGTAGCGGACTAGCGGGAGTCACCGGGGAGCTGTTTTTT.

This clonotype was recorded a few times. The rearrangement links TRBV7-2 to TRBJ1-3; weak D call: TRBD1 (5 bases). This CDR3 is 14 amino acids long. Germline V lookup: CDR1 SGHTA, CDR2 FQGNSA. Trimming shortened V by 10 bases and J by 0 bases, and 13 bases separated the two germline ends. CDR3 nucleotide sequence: TGTGCCATCCTACCCGGGGGCTCTGGAAACACCATATATTTT. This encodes CAILPGGSGNTIYF.

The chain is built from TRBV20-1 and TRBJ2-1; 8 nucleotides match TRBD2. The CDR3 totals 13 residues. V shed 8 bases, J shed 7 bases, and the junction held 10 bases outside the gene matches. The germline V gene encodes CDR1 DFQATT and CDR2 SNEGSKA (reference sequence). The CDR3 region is CSPQRENRNEQFF. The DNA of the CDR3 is TGCAGTCCCCAGCGGGAGAACAGGAATGAGCAGTTCTTC.

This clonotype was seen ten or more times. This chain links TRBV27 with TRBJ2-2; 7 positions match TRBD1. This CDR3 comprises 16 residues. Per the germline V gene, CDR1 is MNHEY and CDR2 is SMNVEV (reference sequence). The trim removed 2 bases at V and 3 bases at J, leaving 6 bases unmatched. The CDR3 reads CASSLGTDRDTGELFF. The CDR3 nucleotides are TGTGCCAGCAGTTTAGGGACAGACAGGGACACCGGGGAGCTGTTTTTT.

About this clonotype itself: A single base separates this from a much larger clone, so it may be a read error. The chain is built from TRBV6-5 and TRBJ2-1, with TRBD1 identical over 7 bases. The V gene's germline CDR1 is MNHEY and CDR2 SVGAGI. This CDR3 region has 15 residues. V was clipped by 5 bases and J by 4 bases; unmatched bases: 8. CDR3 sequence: CASSRDSQKYNEQFF. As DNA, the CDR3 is TGTGCCAGCAGTAGGGACAGTCAGAAATACAATGAGCAGTTCTTC.

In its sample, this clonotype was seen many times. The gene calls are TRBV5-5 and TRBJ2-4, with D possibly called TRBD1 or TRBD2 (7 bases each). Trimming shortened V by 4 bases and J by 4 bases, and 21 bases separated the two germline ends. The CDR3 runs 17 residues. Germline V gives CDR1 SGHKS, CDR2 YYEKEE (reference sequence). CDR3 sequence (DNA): TGTGCCAGCAGCCGAGACAGGGCGGGAGTCCGAAAAAACATTCAGTACTTC. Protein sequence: CASSRDRAGVRKNIQYF.

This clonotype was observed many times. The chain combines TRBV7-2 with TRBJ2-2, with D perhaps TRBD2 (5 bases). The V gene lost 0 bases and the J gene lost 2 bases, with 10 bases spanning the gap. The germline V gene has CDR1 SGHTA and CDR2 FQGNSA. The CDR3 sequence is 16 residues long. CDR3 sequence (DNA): TGTGCCAGCAGCTTAGCTGACTACTATAACACCGGGGAGCTGTTTTTT. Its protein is CASSLADYYNTGELFF.

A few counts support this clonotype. The CDR3, as DNA: TGTGCCAGCAGCTTAGCGCGGGTGGGGCAGAGCTCCTACGAGCAGTACTTC. Protein product: CASSLARVGQSSYEQYF. This chain links TRBV7-9 with TRBJ2-7; D may be TRBD1 or TRBD2 (5 bases each). The germline V and J ends were trimmed by 0 bases and 0 bases, with 15 bases remaining between them. The CDR3 extends over 17 amino acids. CDR1 and CDR2 (germline): SEHNR, FQNEAQ (reference sequence).

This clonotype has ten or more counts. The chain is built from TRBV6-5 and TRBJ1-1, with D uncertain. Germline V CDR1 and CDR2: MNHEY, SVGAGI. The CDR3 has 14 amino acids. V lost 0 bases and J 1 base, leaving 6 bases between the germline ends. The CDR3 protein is CASSYSNQNTEAFF. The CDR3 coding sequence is TGTGCCAGCAGTTACTCAAACCAGAACACTGAAGCTTTCTTT.

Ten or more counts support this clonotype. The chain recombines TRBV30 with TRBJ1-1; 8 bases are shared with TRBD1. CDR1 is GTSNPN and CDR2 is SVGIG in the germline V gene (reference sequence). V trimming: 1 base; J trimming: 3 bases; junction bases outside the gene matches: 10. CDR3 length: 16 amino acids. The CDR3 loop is CAWSGQGIRGDTEAFF. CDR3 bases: TGTGCCTGGAGTGGACAGGGGATCCGCGGCGACACTGAAGCTTTCTTT.

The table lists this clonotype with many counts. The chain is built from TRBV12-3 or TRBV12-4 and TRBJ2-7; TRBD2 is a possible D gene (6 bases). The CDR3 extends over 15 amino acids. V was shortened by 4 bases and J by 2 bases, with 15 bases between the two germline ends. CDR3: CASSSRRAGTYEQYF. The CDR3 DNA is TGTGCCAGCAGTTCCCGGCGTGCGGGGACCTACGAGCAGTACTTC.